These T cell receptor beta chains were read from a single sample in a study of T cell responses to AZD1222 COVID-19 vaccine. Assay: immunoSEQ multiplex PCR; the TCRdb copy retains only in-frame clones and omits some. Counted here are about 55,000 clones, 80% to 90% occurring once; the ten biggest clones make up roughly 1.9%. Sequenced material: peripheral blood, taken on day 0 of AZD1222 vaccination. These receptors were taken from an adult in good health. CDR3s include the opening cysteine and the closing phenylalanine or tryptophan.

>TRBJ2-7|TRBV7-9
CASSFGQGAREQYF
>TRBJ1-2|TRBV2
CASSVQANYGYTF
>TRBJ1-2|TRBV27
CASSFYGPGDYGYTF
>TRBJ2-2|TRBV10-2
CASRQGSWTGELFF
>TRBJ2-5|TRBV5-4
CASSSGGVEETQYF
>TRBJ1-1|TRBV25-1
CASSGTISEAFF
>TRBJ2-2|TRBV14
CASSQASGSGELFF
>TRBJ1-5|TRBV15
CATSTGGLTQPQHF
>TRBJ2-7|TRBV3-1/TRBV3-2
CASSQGGKSEQYF
>TRBJ1-2|TRBV7-3
CASSFGQGLGYTF
>TRBJ2-7|TRBV19
CASSISWGTPEQYF
>TRBJ2-3|TRBV5-1
CASSLGLAVTDTQYF
>TRBJ2-1|TRBV7-3
CASSWGQGSDEQFF
>TRBJ1-2|TRBV28
CASSSTGTGDYGYTF
>TRBJ2-5|TRBV11-2
CASTMGPQETQYF
>TRBJ2-1|TRBV28
CASSIPGVADNEQFF
>TRBJ1-1|TRBV12-3/TRBV12-4
CASSSITEAFF
>TRBJ1-2|TRBV6-6
CASSYLRYGYTF
>TRBJ2-2|TRBV19
CASRTGPWDTGELFF
>TRBJ2-3|TRBV5-1
CASSLGNLRTDTQYF
>TRBJ2-5|TRBV30
CAWSDTRGGTKETQYF
>TRBJ1-5|TRBV7-2
CASSPVGGNQPQHF